This T cell receptor beta chain was sequenced during a study of vaccination effects on CD4 cells after COVID-19. Study observations and caveats: In vaccinees who were healthy, merely 1 out of 255 vaccine-induced clones cross-reacted with common cold coronaviruses.

This clone was found a few times. As yet, its antigen is unknown. Sequencing in the ViraFEST assay came after antigen-specific CD4+ T cells had been expanded with viral peptide pools, which were used to stimulate PBMC. At the end of around 11 days of culture, CD4+ T cells were isolated. None of the vaccinated had previously contracted SARS-CoV-2, and their nucleocapsid antibodies tested negative. Wells each received approximately 2 million PBMC, cultured with about 10 IU/ml IL-2 and about 10 ug/ml peptides. The germline V gene has CDR1 MNHNY and CDR2 SVGAGI (reference sequence). V lost 6 bases and J lost 1; bases outside the gene matches: 4. The CDR3 has 14 amino acids. Generated by immunoSEQ multiplex PCR, the TCRdb table keeps only in-frame clones and is missing some. The sample lists tens of thousands of clones, around 69% occurring once.

The material was CD4+ T cells from PBMCs cultured with HCoV-NL63 spike peptides, obtained before COVID-19 vaccination. This TCR derives from a human donor who received a COVID-19 vaccine. The chain links TRBV6-6 to TRBJ2-3, with 7 bases that match TRBD2. This chain's CDR3 is CASRKGGGTDTQYF. DNA of the CDR3: TGTGCCAGCAGGAAGGGAGGGGGCACAGATACGCAGTATTTT.